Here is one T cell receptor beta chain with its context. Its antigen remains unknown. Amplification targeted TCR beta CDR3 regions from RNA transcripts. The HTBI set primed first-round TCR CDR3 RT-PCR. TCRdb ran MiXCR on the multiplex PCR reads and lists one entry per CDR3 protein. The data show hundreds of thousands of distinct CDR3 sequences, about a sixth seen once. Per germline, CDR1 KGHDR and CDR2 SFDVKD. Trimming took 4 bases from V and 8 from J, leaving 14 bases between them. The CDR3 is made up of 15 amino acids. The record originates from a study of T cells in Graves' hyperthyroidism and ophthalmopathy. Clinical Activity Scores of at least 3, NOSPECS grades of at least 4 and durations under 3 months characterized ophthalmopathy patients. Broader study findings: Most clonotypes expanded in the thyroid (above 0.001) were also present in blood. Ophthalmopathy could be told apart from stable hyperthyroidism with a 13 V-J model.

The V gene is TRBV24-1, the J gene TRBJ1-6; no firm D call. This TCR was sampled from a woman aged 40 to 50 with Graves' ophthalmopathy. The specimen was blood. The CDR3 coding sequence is TGTGCCACCAGTGACCGTGGACGGCAGGATTCACCCCTCCACTTT. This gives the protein CATSDRGRQDSPLHF.